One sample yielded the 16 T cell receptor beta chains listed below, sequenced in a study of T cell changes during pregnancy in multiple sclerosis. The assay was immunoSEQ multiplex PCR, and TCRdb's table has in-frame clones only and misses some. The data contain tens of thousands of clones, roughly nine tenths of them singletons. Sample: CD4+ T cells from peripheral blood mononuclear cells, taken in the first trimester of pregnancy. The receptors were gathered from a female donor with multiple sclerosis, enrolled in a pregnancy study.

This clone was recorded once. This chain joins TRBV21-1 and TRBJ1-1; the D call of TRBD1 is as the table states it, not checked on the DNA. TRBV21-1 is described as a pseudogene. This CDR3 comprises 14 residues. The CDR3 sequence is CASSSRNRTAEAFF. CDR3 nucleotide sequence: TGTGCCAGCAGCTCGCGTAATAGGACAGCTGAAGCTTTCTTT.

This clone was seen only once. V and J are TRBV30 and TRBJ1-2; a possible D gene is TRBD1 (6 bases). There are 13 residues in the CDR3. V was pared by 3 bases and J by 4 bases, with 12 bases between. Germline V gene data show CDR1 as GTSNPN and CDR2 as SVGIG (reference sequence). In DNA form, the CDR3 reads TGTGCCTGGAGCGGCAACAGGGTCTATGGCTACACCTTC. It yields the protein CAWSGNRVYGYTF.

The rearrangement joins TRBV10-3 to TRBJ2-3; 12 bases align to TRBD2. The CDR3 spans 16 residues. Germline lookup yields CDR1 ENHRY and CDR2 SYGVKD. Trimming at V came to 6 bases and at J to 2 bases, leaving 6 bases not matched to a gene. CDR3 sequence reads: CAISPTSGSHTDTQYF. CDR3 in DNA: TGTGCCATCAGCCCGACTAGCGGGAGCCACACAGATACGCAGTATTTT.

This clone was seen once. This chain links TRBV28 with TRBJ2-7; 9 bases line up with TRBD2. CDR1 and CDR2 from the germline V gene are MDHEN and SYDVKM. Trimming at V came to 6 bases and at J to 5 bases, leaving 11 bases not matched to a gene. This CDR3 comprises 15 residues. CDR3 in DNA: TGTGCCAGCAGCCGCGGCGGAGCGGGAGGCAACGAGCAGTACTTC. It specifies CASSRGGAGGNEQYF. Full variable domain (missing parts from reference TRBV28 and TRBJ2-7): DVKVTQSSRYLVKRTGEKVFLECVQDMDHENMFWYRQDPGLGLRLIYFSYDVKMKEKGDIPEGYSVSREKKERFSLILESASTNQTSMYLCASSRGGAGGNEQYFGPGTRLTVT.

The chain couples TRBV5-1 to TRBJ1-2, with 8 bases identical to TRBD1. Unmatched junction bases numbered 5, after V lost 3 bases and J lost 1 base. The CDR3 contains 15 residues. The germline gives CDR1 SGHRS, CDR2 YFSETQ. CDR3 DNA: TGCGCCAGCAGCTCGGACAGGGTTTATAACTATGGCTACACCTTC. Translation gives CASSSDRVYNYGYTF.

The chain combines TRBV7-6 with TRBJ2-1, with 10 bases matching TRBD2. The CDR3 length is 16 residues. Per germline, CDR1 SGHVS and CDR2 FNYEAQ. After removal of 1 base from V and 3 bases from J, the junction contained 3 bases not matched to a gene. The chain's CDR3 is CASSLGTSGDYNEQFF. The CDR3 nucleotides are TGTGCCAGCAGCTTAGGAACTAGCGGGGACTACAATGAGCAGTTCTTC.

This CDR3 is CASSPGTNTGELFF. The CDR3 DNA reads TGTGCCAGTAGTCCGGGGACGAACACCGGGGAGCTGTTTTTT. The rearrangement uses TRBV19 and TRBJ2-2, with D perhaps TRBD2 (5 bases). The CDR3 contains 14 residues. Per the germline V gene, CDR1 is LNHDA and CDR2 is SQIVND (reference sequence). V was clipped by 5 bases and J by 0 bases, with 7 bases between them.

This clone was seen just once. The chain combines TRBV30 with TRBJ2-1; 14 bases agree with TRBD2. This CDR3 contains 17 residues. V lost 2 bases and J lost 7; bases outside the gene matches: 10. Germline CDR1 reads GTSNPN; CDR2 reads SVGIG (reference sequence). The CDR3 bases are TGTGCCTGGAGTAAACGGCGGACTAGCGGGAGGAATAATGAGCAGTTCTTC. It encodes CAWSKRRTSGRNNEQFF.

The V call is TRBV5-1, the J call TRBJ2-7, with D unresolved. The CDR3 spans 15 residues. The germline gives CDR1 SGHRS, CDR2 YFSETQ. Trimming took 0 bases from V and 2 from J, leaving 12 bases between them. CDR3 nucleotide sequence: TGCGCCAGCAGCTTGGTGGGCTCCTCCACCTACGAGCAGTACTTC. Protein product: CASSLVGSSTYEQYF.

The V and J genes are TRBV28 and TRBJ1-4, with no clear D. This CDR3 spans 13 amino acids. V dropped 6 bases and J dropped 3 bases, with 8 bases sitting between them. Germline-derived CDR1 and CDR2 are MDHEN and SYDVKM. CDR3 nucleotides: TGTGCCAGCAGGGGCAGCTCTAATGAAAAACTGTTTTTT. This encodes CASRGSSNEKLFF.

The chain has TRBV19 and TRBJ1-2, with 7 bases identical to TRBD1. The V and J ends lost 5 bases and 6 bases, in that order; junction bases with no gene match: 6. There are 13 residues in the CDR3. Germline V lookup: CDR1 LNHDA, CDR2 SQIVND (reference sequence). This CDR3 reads CASSPRTGDGYTF. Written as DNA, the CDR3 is TGTGCCAGTAGTCCTCGGACAGGAGATGGCTACACCTTC.

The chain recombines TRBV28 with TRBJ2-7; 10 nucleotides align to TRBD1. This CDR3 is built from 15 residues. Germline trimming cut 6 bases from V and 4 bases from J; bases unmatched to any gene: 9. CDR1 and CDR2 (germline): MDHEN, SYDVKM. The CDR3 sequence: CASRNGGTGVYEQYF. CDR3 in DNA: TGTGCCAGCAGGAACGGCGGGACAGGGGTTTACGAGCAGTACTTC.

CDR3 protein: CASSPRTGYNEQFF. The DNA of the CDR3 is TGTGCCAGCAGCCCGCGGACAGGATACAATGAGCAGTTCTTC. V gene TRBV7-3 combines with J gene TRBJ2-1; the match to TRBD1 covers 7 bases. This CDR3 contains 14 residues. CDR1 SGHTA and CDR2 FQGTGA come from the germline V gene. V dropped 5 bases and J dropped 4; count of bases not matched to a gene: 5.

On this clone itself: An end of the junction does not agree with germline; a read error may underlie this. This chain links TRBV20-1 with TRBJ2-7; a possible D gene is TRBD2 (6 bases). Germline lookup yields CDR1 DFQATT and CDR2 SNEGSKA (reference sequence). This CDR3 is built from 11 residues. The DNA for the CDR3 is TGCAGTGCTAGTTCCTCACGGGAGCGGTACTTC. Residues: CSASSSRERYF.

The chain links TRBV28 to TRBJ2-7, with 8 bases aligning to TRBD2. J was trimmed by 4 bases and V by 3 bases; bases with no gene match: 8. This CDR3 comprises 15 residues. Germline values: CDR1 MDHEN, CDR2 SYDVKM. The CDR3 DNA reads TGTGCCAGCAGTTTTAGCGGGAATAATCGGTACGAGCAGTACTTC. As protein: CASSFSGNNRYEQYF.

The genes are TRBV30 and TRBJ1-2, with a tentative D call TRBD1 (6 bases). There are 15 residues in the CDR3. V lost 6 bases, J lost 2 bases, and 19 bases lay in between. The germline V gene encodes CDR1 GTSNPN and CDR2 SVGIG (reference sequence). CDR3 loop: CACQIQTGSNYGYTF. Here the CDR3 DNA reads TGTGCCTGCCAGATACAGACAGGTTCCAACTATGGCTACACCTTC.